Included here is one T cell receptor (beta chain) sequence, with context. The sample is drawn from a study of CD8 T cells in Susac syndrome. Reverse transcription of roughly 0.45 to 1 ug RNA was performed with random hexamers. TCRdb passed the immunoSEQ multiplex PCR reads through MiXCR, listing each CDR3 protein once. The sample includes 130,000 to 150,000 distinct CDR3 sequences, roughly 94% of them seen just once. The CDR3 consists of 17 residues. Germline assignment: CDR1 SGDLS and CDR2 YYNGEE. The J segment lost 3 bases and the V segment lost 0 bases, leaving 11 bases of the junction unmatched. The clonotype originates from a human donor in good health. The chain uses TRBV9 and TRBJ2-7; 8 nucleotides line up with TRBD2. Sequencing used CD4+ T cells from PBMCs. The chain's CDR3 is CASSVGPGLAGRYEQYF. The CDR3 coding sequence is TGTGCCAGCAGCGTAGGGCCTGGTCTAGCGGGCCGCTACGAGCAGTACTTC. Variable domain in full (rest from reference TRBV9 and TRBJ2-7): DSGVTQTPKHLITATGQRVTLRCSPRSGDLSVYWYQQSLDQGLQFLIQYYNGEERAKGNILERFSAQQFPDLHSELNLSSLELGDSALYFCASSVGPGLAGRYEQYFGPGTRLTVT.